This passage covers 10 T cell receptor beta chains from one sample sequenced in a study of beta chain features in type 1 diabetes (dated by TCRdb to the late 2010s). Library creation used the immunoSEQ multiplex PCR assay. The entire isolated RNA was reverse transcribed using the High Capacity cDNA Reverse Transcription Kit, and thus expressed TCRB transcripts were sequenced. The table was pulled from immuneACCESS by TCRdb, which kept in-frame rearrangements only. Such tables lose some clones; where checked, under half of the loss comes from unresolved V genes, and the rest has no known cause. For this sample the table gives around 500,000 clones, of which about an eighth were detected only once. Of the sample, around 0.05% falls within the top ten clones. The source material was naive CD4+ T cells from blood. The cell subset or site label, read with the paper, signifies: true naive CD4+ T cells. The origin of the receptors is a woman aged 18-29 years in good health.

This clone was picked up a small number of times. The CDR3 DNA follows: TGTGCCAGCAGCTTAGTACCATACACAGATACGCAGTATTTT. Amino acid sequence: CASSLVPYTDTQYF. The chain recombines TRBV7-2 with TRBJ2-3; no clear D. This CDR3 spans 14 amino acids. The V gene's germline CDR1 is SGHTA and CDR2 FQGNSA. The V end was cut by 1 base, the J end by 2 bases, with 7 bases between.

J is TRBJ2-2 and V is TRBV9; TRBD1 is a possible D gene (6 bases). The V gene lost 3 bases and the J gene lost 4 bases, with 19 bases spanning the gap. The CDR3 covers 17 residues. Germline CDR1 reads SGDLS; CDR2 reads YYNGEE. CDR3: CASSGNYQGSSTGELFF. The CDR3 coding sequence is TGTGCCAGCAGCGGAAACTACCAGGGGTCGAGCACCGGGGAGCTGTTTTTT.

The CDR3 DNA follows: TGTGCCAGCAATGATCCAAGCTCCTACAATGAGCAGTTCTTC. It specifies CASNDPSSYNEQFF. V and J are TRBV11-3 and TRBJ2-1, with D uncertain. The CDR3 spans 14 residues. From germline, CDR1 is SGHNT and CDR2 YENEEA. Trimming shortened V by 7 bases and J by 0 bases, and 10 bases separated the two germline ends.

This clone was detected a few times. V is TRBV7-9 and J is TRBJ2-1; possibly TRBD1 for D (5 bases). V dropped 0 bases and J dropped 15 bases, with 15 bases sitting between them. In germline, CDR1 is SEHNR, CDR2 FQNEAQ (reference sequence). CDR3 length equals 13 residues. The CDR3 loop reads CASSLAIKGKPFF. As DNA, the CDR3 is TGTGCCAGCAGCTTAGCGATCAAGGGGAAGCCGTTCTTC. The full variable domain, its missing parts supplied by reference TRBV7-9 and TRBJ2-1, is DTGVSQNPRHKITKRGQNVTFRCDPISEHNRLYWYRQTLGQGPEFLTYFQNEAQLEKSRLLSDRFSAERPKGSFSTLEIQRTEQGDSAMYLCASSLAIKGKPFFGPGTRLTVL.

J is TRBJ2-1 and V is TRBV7-8; D may be TRBD1 (6 bases). The V gene lost 3 bases and the J gene lost 3 bases, with 12 bases spanning the gap. This CDR3 has 15 amino acids. CDR1 and CDR2 (germline): SGHVS, FQNEAQ. The CDR3 DNA reads as TGTGCCAGCAGCTTCGGCCGGGGACACTACAATGAGCAGTTCTTC. Amino acid sequence: CASSFGRGHYNEQFF.

The chain is built from TRBV4-2 and TRBJ2-7; D is uncertain. The CDR3 has 14 amino acids. CDR1 and CDR2 from the germline V gene are LGHNA and YNFKEQ. V was clipped by 2 bases and J by 2 bases, with 10 bases between them. In DNA form, the CDR3 reads TGTGCCAGCAGCCAACAAAACGGAGCCTACGAGCAGTACGTC. Its protein is CASSQQNGAYEQYV.

This clone was seen only a few times. This chain links TRBV5-1 with TRBJ2-1; D gene unclear. Germline V CDR1 and CDR2: SGHRS, YFSETQ. V shed 2 bases and J shed 2 bases, with 5 bases lying between them. CDR3 size: 13 residues. The CDR3 region is CASSFSTYNEQFF. The CDR3 DNA follows: TGCGCCAGCAGCTTCAGCACCTACAATGAGCAGTTCTTC.

The sample holds a few counts of this clone. The chain combines TRBV9 with TRBJ2-3; no definite D call. Trimming took 3 bases from V and 0 from J, leaving 14 bases between them. The CDR3 has 16 amino acids. Germline CDR1 SGDLS, CDR2 YYNGEE. The DNA for the CDR3 is TGTGCCAGCAGCGCAAGGGTTGGCGGAAGCACAGATACGCAGTATTTT. Protein sequence: CASSARVGGSTDTQYF.

The gene calls are TRBV12-5 and TRBJ2-3; D is undetermined. Trimming left V 6 bases short and J 9 bases short, with 19 bases between. Per the germline V gene, CDR1 is LGHNT and CDR2 is FRNRAP. The CDR3 sequence is 14 residues long. The CDR3 loop is CASGTDLTNPTQYF. For the CDR3, the DNA is TGTGCTAGTGGCACCGACCTGACCAACCCAACGCAGTATTTT.

This clone was counted a few times. CDR3 sequence (DNA): TGTGCCAGCAGCGTAGGGCCGGGGGCAGAGACCCAGTACTTC. This gives the protein CASSVGPGAETQYF. The J gene is TRBJ2-5, the V gene TRBV9, with D perhaps assigned TRBD1 or TRBD2 (6 bases each). The CDR3 length is 14 residues. The ends were cut back, 0 bases at V and 4 bases at J, with 10 bases in the middle. Germline V gives CDR1 SGDLS, CDR2 YYNGEE.